Detailed here is one T cell receptor beta chain. This sample is part of a study of technical replicates of blood from a few donors. The CDR3 spans 17 residues. Trimming pared 1 base from V and 2 bases from J, leaving 14 bases between. Germline V gene sequence: CDR1 KGHSH, CDR2 LQKENI. Measured with immunoSEQ multiplex PCR; TCRdb has only the in-frame clones, and not every one. Among 15,000 to 20,000 clones listed, 75% to 90% were seen once. The chain has TRBV18 and TRBJ2-2; possibly TRBD1 for D (5 bases). The sample was PBMCs. The TCR sequence derives from a human donor in good health. CDR3 bases: TGTGCCAGCTCACCACAATCGATGACAGTAAACACCGGGGAGCTGTTTTTT. Its protein is CASSPQSMTVNTGELFF.